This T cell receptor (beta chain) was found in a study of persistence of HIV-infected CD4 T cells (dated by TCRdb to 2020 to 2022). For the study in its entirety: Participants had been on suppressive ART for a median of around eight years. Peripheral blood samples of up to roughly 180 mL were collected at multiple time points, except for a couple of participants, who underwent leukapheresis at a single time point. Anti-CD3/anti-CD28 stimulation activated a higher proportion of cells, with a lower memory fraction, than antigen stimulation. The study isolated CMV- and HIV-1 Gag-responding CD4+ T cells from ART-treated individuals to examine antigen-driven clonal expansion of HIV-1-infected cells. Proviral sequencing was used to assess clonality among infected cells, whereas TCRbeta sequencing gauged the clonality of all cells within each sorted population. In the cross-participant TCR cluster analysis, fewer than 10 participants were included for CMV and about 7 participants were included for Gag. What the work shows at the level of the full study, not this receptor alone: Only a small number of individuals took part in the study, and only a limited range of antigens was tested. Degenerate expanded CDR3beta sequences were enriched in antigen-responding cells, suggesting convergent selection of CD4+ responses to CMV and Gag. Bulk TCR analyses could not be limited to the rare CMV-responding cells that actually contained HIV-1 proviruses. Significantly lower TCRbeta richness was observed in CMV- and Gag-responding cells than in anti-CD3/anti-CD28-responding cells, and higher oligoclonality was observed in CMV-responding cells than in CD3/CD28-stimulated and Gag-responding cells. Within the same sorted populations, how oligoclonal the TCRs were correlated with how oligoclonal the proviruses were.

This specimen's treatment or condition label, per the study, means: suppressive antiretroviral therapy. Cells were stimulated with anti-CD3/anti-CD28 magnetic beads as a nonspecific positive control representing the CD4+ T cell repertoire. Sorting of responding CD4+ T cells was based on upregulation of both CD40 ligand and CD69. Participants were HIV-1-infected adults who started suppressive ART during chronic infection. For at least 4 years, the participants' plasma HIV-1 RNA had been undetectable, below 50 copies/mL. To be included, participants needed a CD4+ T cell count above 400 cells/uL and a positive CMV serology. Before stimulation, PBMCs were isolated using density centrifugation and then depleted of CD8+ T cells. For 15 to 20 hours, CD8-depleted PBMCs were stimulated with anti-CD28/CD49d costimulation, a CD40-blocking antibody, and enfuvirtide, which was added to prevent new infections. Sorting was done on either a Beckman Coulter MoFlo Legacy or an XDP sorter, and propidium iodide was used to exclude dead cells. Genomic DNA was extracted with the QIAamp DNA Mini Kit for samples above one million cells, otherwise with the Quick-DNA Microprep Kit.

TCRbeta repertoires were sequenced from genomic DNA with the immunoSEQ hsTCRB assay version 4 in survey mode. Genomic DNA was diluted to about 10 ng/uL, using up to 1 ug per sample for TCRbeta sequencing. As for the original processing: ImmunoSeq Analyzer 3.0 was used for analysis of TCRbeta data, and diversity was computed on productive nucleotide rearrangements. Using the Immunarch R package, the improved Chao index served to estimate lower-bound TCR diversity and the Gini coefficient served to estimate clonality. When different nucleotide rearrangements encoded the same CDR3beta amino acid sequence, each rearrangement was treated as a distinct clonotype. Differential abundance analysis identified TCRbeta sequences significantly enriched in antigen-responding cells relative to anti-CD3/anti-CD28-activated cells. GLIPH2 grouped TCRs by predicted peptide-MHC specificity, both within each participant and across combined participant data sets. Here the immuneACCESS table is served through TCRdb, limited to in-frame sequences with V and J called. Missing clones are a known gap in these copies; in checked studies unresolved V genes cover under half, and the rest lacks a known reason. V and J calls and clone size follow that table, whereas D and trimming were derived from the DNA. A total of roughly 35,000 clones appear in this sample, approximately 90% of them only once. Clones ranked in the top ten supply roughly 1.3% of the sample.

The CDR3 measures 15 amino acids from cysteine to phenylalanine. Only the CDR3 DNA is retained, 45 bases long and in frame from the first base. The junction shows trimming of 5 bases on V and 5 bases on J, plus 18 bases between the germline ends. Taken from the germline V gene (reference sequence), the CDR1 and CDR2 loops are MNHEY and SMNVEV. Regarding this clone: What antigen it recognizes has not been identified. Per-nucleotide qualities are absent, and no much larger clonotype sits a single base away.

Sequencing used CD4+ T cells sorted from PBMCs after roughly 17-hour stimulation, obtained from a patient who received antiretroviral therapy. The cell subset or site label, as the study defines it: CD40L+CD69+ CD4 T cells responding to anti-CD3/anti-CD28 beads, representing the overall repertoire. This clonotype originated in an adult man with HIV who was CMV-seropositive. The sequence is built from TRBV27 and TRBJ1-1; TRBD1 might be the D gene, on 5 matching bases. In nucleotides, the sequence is TGTGCCAGCAGTGGAAAAAGGGGTGGTGGGACTGAAGCTTTCTTT. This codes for CASSGKRGGGTEAFF.